These T cell receptor beta chains were read from a single sample in a study of blood T cell repertoires in COVID-19. The table came from immunoSEQ multiplex PCR; TCRdb's copy has only in-frame clones and leaves some out. The sample comprises roughly 74,000 clones, 85% to 90% of which are singletons, and under 2% rests with the top ten. Sequencing input: peripheral blood. The receptors come from a woman older than 75 with active or convalescent COVID-19. CDR3s include the opening cysteine and the closing phenylalanine or tryptophan. D genes are given only for firm matches. Rows give clone size only sometimes, using once, few, many, or a class for an expanded clone.

.	once	TRBV6-1	TRBJ1-5	CASSETGGLNQPQHF	TGTGCCAGCAGTGAGACTGGGGGGTTAAATCAGCCCCAGCATTTT
.	once	TRBV7-6	TRBJ1-4	CASSLTANVRTPSEKLFF	TGTGCCAGCAGCTTAACGGCGAATGTGAGAACCCCTAGTGAAAAACTGTTTTTT
TRBD1	.	TRBV4-1	TRBJ1-1	CASSLTGQRNTEAFF	TGCGCCAGCAGCCTGACGGGACAGAGGAACACTGAAGCTTTCTTT
.	.	TRBV7-2	TRBJ2-2	CASSLARTGELFF	TGTGCCAGCAGCTTAGCAAGGACAGGGGAGCTGTTTTTT
.	.	TRBV11-2	TRBJ2-7	CASSLFGDEQYF	TGTGCCAGCAGCTTGTTCGGGGACGAGCAGTACTTC
TRBD1	.	TRBV25-1	TRBJ2-3	CASTSTGYFTDTQYF	TGTGCCAGCACCTCGACAGGGTACTTCACAGATACGCAGTATTTT
TRBD1	.	TRBV4-3	TRBJ1-1	CASSQDPLTGESTEAFF	TGCGCCAGCAGCCAAGATCCCTTGACAGGGGAGAGCACTGAAGCTTTCTTT
TRBD1	.	TRBV6-1	TRBJ1-6	CASSATGGSLYNSPLHF	TGTGCCAGCAGTGCCACAGGGGGAAGTTTGTATAATTCACCCCTCCACTTT
.	.	TRBV12-5	TRBJ2-7	CASGPPGAYEQYF	TGTGCTAGTGGCCCCCCGGGGGCCTACGAGCAGTACTTC
.	few	TRBV4-1	TRBJ2-1	CASSRVAGVSGEQFF	TGCGCCAGCAGCCGAGTGGCAGGGGTCTCTGGGGAGCAGTTCTTC
.	.	TRBV7-3	TRBJ2-6	CASSLEGSGANVLTF	TGTGCCAGCAGCCTTGAGGGCTCTGGGGCCAACGTCCTGACTTTC
TRBD2	.	TRBV5-1	TRBJ2-7	CASSFAGLAGESGYYEQYF	TGCGCCAGCAGCTTTGCCGGACTAGCGGGAGAGAGCGGTTACTACGAGCAGTACTTC
.	.	TRBV6-2/TRBV6-3	TRBJ1-1	CASSYSRPGTEAFF	TGTGCCAGCAGTTACTCACGACCAGGGACAGAAGCTTTCTTT
.	.	TRBV10-3	TRBJ1-5	CAIRGDRGNQPQHF	TGTGCCATCAGGGGAGATCGAGGCAATCAGCCCCAGCATTTT
TRBD2	few	TRBV6-2/TRBV6-3	TRBJ2-7	CASSFRLAGDEQYF	TGTGCCAGCAGTTTCAGACTAGCGGGGGACGAGCAGTACTTC
TRBD1	.	TRBV29-1	TRBJ1-2	CSVGGQGGFSFGYTF	TGCAGCGTGGGGGGACAGGGCGGTTTTTCATTTGGCTACACCTTC
.	few	TRBV10-3	TRBJ2-7	CAISEISGVAPEQYF	TGTGCCATCAGTGAAATATCAGGGGTAGCACCCGAGCAGTACTTC
TRBD2	.	TRBV11-3	TRBJ2-5	CASSLRTSGVGETQYF	TGTGCCAGCAGCCTCAGGACTAGCGGAGTGGGAGAGACCCAGTACTTC
.	.	TRBV12-2	TRBJ2-1	CASRLAGPGLAGPSSYNEQFF	TGTGCAAGTCGCTTAGCTGGTCCGGGACTAGCGGGTCCAAGCTCCTACAATGAGCAGTTCTTC
.	.	TRBV11-2	TRBJ1-2	CASSLETLTGSYTF	TGTGCCAGCAGCTTAGAGACACTAACAGGGAGCTACACCTTC
.	.	TRBV24-1	TRBJ2-3	CATSAGRLGSTDTQYF	TGTGCCACCAGTGCCGGTAGACTTGGGTCCACAGATACGCAGTATTTT
.	.	TRBV11-3	TRBJ2-7	CASSLGRGLSYEQYF	TGTGCCAGCAGCTTAGGCAGGGGCCTCTCCTACGAGCAGTACTTC